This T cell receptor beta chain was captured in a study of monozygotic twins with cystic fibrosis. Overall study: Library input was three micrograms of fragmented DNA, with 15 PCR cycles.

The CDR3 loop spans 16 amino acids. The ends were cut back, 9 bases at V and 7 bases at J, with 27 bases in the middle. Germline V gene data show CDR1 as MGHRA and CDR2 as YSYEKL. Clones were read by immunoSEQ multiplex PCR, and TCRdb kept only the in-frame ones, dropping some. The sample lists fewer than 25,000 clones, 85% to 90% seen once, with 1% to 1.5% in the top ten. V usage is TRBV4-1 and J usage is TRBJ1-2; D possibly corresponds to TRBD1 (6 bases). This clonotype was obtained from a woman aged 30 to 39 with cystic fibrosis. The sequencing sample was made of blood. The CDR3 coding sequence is TGCGCCAGTACCCCGGGGGGCACTCTTATAACCTTTGGCTACACCTTC. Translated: CASTPGGTLITFGYTF.